Each of the 23 T cell receptor beta chains below was sequenced from the same sample in a study of CXCR3-negative and CXCR3-positive naive CD8 T cells (dated by TCRdb to between 2017 and 2020). Here is what the overall study found, with its caveats: TRB CDR3s from CXCR3-positive naive cells showed higher hydrophobicity (lower Kidera factor 4), lower energy, and higher strength and volume indices than CXCR3-negative naive cells.

Sequencing instrument: NextSeq 550. The Human TCR Profiling Kit (MiLaboratory) was used to make UMI-labeled 5' RACE TRB cDNA libraries. The reads were reprocessed in TCRdb, with one entry per CDR3 protein sequence and no accompanying DNA. The table of this sample itemizes approximately 59,000 distinct CDR3 sequences. The ten largest clones capture 0.55% to 0.8% of the sample. For these receptors, no antigen is known. Source material: naive CXCR3+ CD8+ T cells from blood. This sample's cell subset or site label indicates: CD45RO-CCR7+CD27+CD95- naive CD8+ T cells expressing CXCR3 (TNR3+). These receptors were taken from a human donor in good health. Some clones in this sample may be carry-over from other donors' samples.

The J gene is TRBJ2-7, the V gene TRBV7-2. This CDR3 comprises 14 residues. Germline V gene data show CDR1 as SGHTA and CDR2 as FQGNSA. CDR3 sequence: CASSLLRDSYEQYF.

J is TRBJ1-5 and V is TRBV4-2; TCRdb names TRBD1, which stays unverified in the absence of DNA. Germline V CDR1 and CDR2: LGHNA, YNFKEQ. The CDR3 contains 15 residues. The CDR3 loop is CASSPSSGGSQPQHF.

The chain carries TRBV29-1 and TRBJ1-6; TCRdb's D gene call, TRBD1, goes unchecked for lack of DNA. Germline CDR1 and CDR2: SQVTM and ANQGSEA. The CDR3 runs 14 residues. The CDR3 protein is CSATTGEGNSPLHF.

V and J are TRBV24-1 and TRBJ2-5; the TCRdb D gene call, TRBD1, has no DNA to confirm it. Germline loops: CDR1 KGHDR, CDR2 SFDVKD. The CDR3 is 16 amino acids. The CDR3 region is CATSDTGTLTQETQYF.

The J gene is TRBJ1-1, the V gene TRBV5-1; checking the TCRdb D call of TRBD1 is not possible without DNA. This CDR3 has 15 amino acids. Germline loops: CDR1 SGHRS, CDR2 YFSETQ. This CDR3 reads CASRPKTGRVAEAFF.

This chain uses TRBV7-2 with TRBJ1-1; checking the TCRdb D call of TRBD1 is not possible without DNA. Germline values: CDR1 SGHTA, CDR2 FQGNSA. The CDR3 is made up of 14 amino acids. The CDR3: CASSITTGGTEAFF.

The chain uses TRBV4-1 and TRBJ2-1. The CDR3 contains 16 residues. The V gene's germline CDR1 is MGHRA and CDR2 YSYEKL. This CDR3 is CASSQDIGLANNEQFF.

This sequence joins TRBV7-3 and TRBJ2-3. This CDR3 has 16 residues. Germline values: CDR1 SGHTA, CDR2 FQGTGA. The CDR3 is CASSFHTVGNTDTQYF.

The chain carries TRBV7-2 and TRBJ1-1; TCRdb proposes TRBD1, but this gene call is untestable without DNA. The CDR3 extends over 14 amino acids. Germline V gene lookup returns CDR1 SGHTA and CDR2 FQGNSA. The CDR3 here is CASSFDRMNTEAFF. The entire variable domain, with the rest obtained from reference TRBV7-2 and TRBJ1-1, is as follows: GAGVSQSPSNKVTEKGKDVELRCDPISGHTALYWYRQSLGQGLEFLIYFQGNSAPDKSGLPSDRFSAERTGGSVSTLTIQRTQQEDSAVYLCASSFDRMNTEAFFGQGTRLTVV.

The chain combines TRBV6-2 or TRBV6-3 with TRBJ2-3; the TCRdb call, TRBD1, lacks DNA for checking. Looked up from germline, CDR1 is MNHEY and CDR2 is SVGEGT. The CDR3 totals 15 residues. The CDR3 region is CASSDAGGNTDTQYF.

The CDR3 loop is CSASRIRDSNEKLFF. The chain couples TRBV20-1 to TRBJ1-4; the TRBD1 assignment by TCRdb is unverifiable without DNA. This CDR3 region has 15 residues. CDR1 and CDR2 (germline): DFQATT, SNEGSKA (reference sequence).

The chain recombines TRBV12-5 with TRBJ2-2; no DNA is available, so the TRBD2 call from TCRdb remains unchecked. Germline values: CDR1 LGHNT, CDR2 FRNRAP. The CDR3 contains 20 residues. The CDR3 sequence: CASGLDALTSGGARTGELFF. Together with reference TRBV12-5 and TRBJ2-2, the CDR3 gives the full variable domain: DARVTQTPRHKVTEMGQEVTMRCQPILGHNTVFWYRQTMMQGLELLAYFRNRAPLDDSGMPKDRFSAEMPDATLATLKIQPSEPRDSAVYFCASGLDALTSGGARTGELFFGEGSRLTVL.

The V gene is TRBV21-1, the J gene TRBJ1-5. TRBV21-1 is a documented pseudogene. The CDR3 length is 16 residues. Here the CDR3 reads CASSKDVGYSNQPQHF.

The chain recombines TRBV14 with TRBJ2-3; checking the TCRdb D call of TRBD1 is not possible without DNA. This CDR3 contains 16 residues. The germline gives CDR1 SGHDN, CDR2 FVKESK. The CDR3 region is CASSQDRGGAEDTQYF.

The V call is TRBV13, the J call TRBJ2-5; the D gene TCRdb calls, TRBD1, cannot be checked with no DNA. Germline V gene sequence: CDR1 PRHDT, CDR2 FYEKMQ (reference sequence). The CDR3 is made up of 15 amino acids. The CDR3 sequence: CASSSWTGSEETQYF. The whole variable domain, filled in from reference TRBV13 and TRBJ2-5, reads AAGVIQSPRHLIKEKRETATLKCYPIPRHDTVYWYQQGPGQDPQFLISFYEKMQSDKGSIPDRFSAQQFSDYHSELNMSSLELGDSALYFCASSSWTGSEETQYFGPGTRLLVL.

The gene calls are TRBV20-1 and TRBJ2-5. The CDR3 runs to 13 residues. The germline V gene has CDR1 DFQATT and CDR2 SNEGSKA (reference sequence). The CDR3 sequence is CSARSLLVETQYF.

Here the CDR3 reads CASSATGSNQPQHF. V usage is TRBV7-9 and J usage is TRBJ1-5; TCRdb calls TRBD1, which cannot be checked without DNA. The CDR3 contains 14 residues. Germline loops: CDR1 SEHNR, CDR2 FQNEAQ (reference sequence).

The V and J genes are TRBV20-1 and TRBJ1-2; TCRdb calls TRBD1, which cannot be checked without DNA. The CDR3 is 15 amino acids. Germline V gene sequence: CDR1 DFQATT, CDR2 SNEGSKA (reference sequence). This CDR3 is CSAAYPGQGDYGYTF.

The chain employs TRBV7-2 and TRBJ2-3; TCRdb selects TRBD1, and the lack of DNA leaves this call unchecked. Germline CDR1 is SGHTA and CDR2 is FQGNSA. The CDR3 extends over 19 amino acids. The chain's CDR3 is CASSLALLFDRAITDTQYF.

This chain's CDR3 is CATKIAGGSHEQFF. The chain combines TRBV6-5 with TRBJ2-1; lacking DNA, the TRBD2 call made by TCRdb goes unchecked. The CDR3 has 14 residues. The germline gives CDR1 MNHEY, CDR2 SVGAGI.

V gene TRBV19 combines with J gene TRBJ1-5. The germline CDR1 and CDR2 sequences are LNHDA and SQIVND (reference sequence). The CDR3 covers 16 residues. The CDR3 spells CASSIGSRGSNQPQHF. Supplemented by reference TRBV19 and TRBJ1-5, the full variable domain reads DGGITQSPKYLFRKEGQNVTLSCEQNLNHDAMYWYRQDPGQGLRLIYYSQIVNDFQKGDIAEGYSVSREKKESFPLTVTSAQKNPTAFYLCASSIGSRGSNQPQHFGDGTRLSIL.

The chain couples TRBV5-4 to TRBJ2-5; TCRdb names TRBD2, which stays unverified in the absence of DNA. This CDR3 contains 15 residues. In germline, CDR1 is SGHNT, CDR2 YYREEE (reference sequence). CDR3: CASSSPEGLQETQYF. The whole variable domain, remainder taken from reference TRBV5-4 and TRBJ2-5, is ETGVTQSPTHLIKTRGQQVTLRCSSQSGHNTVSWYQQALGQGPQFIFQYYREEENGRGNFPPRFSGLQFPNYSSELNVNALELDDSALYLCASSSPEGLQETQYFGPGTRLLVL.

The chain is built from TRBV15 and TRBJ1-4. CDR1 is LNHNV, CDR2 YYDKDF, per germline (reference sequence). CDR3 length equals 15 residues. Here the CDR3 reads CATSREMAWDEKLFF.